Each of the 25 T cell receptor beta chains below was sequenced from the same sample in a study of T cells of healthy individuals. TCRdb processed the 5' RACE reads anew with MiXCR; each CDR3 protein has one entry. The repertoire holds 41,000 or so distinct CDR3 sequences, with more than 4.5% as singletons. These receptors all stem from a human donor in good health.

This clonotype was detected only a few times. The chain joins TRBV7-9 to TRBJ2-7; D remains unclear. Germline V gives CDR1 SEHNR, CDR2 FQNEAQ (reference sequence). The V end lost 5 bases, the J end lost 9 bases, and 20 bases lay between the germline ends. This CDR3 region has 14 residues. The CDR3 loop is CASSERTDPTGQYF. DNA of the CDR3: TGTGCCAGCAGCGAAAGGACGGACCCTACGGGGCAGTACTTC.

The V and J genes are TRBV24-1 and TRBJ2-2; TRBD2 matches 10 bases. With 8 bases clipped from V and 7 bases from J, the junction kept 12 bases outside the gene matches. Per germline, CDR1 KGHDR and CDR2 SFDVKD. The CDR3 extends over 16 amino acids. The chain's CDR3 is CATIHPASGSDGELFF. The DNA of the CDR3 is TGTGCCACCATTCATCCGGCTAGCGGGAGTGACGGGGAGCTGTTTTTT.

This chain connects TRBV2 to TRBJ1-2; 8 nucleotides align to TRBD1. With V trimmed by 5 bases and J by 4 bases, 3 bases remained unmatched. CDR3 length: 13 residues. Germline CDR1 and CDR2: SNHLY and FYNNEI. The CDR3 sequence is CASSPGTGYGYTF. The CDR3 region has the DNA TGTGCCAGCAGTCCCGGGACAGGCTATGGCTACACCTTC. Drawing the rest from reference TRBV2 and TRBJ1-2, the complete variable domain is EPEVTQTPSHQVTQMGQEVILRCVPISNHLYFYWYRQILGQKVEFLVSFYNNEISEKSEIFDDQFSVERPDGSNFTLKIRSTKLEDSAMYFCASSPGTGYGYTFGSGTRLTVV.

This clonotype was counted only a few times. The CDR3 sequence: CASSVGGGSNQPQHF. The CDR3 DNA sequence: TGTGCCAGTAGTGTGGGAGGGGGCAGCAATCAGCCCCAGCATTTT. This chain joins TRBV19 and TRBJ1-5, with 7 bases matching TRBD1. The CDR3 runs to 15 residues. The germline V gene encodes CDR1 LNHDA and CDR2 SQIVND (reference sequence). The V segment lost 5 bases and the J segment 1 base; nucleotides outside the gene matches: 5. The entire variable domain, with the rest obtained from reference TRBV19 and TRBJ1-5, is as follows: DGGITQSPKYLFRKEGQNVTLSCEQNLNHDAMYWYRQDPGQGLRLIYYSQIVNDFQKGDIAEGYSVSREKKESFPLTVTSAQKNPTAFYLCASSVGGGSNQPQHFGDGTRLSIL.

The chain is built from TRBV12-3 or TRBV12-4 and TRBJ2-5; 7 nucleotides line up with TRBD2. This CDR3 region has 14 residues. The V gene end was trimmed by 3 bases and the J gene end by 4 bases; junction bases not matched to a gene: 5. The chain's CDR3 is CASSFYGEGETQYF. As DNA, the CDR3 is TGTGCCAGCAGTTTCTACGGGGAGGGAGAGACCCAGTACTTC.

This clonotype was seen a few times. The genes are TRBV19 and TRBJ2-6; possible D gene TRBD2, 6 bases. The germline V and J ends were trimmed by 5 bases and 0 bases, with 17 bases remaining between them. The CDR3 loop spans 18 amino acids. Germline V gene sequence: CDR1 LNHDA, CDR2 SQIVND (reference sequence). This CDR3 is CASSGGKAAISGANVLTF. The CDR3 nucleotides are TGTGCCAGTAGTGGGGGGAAAGCAGCGATCTCTGGGGCCAACGTCCTGACTTTC.

This clonotype was seen at least ten times. The V call is TRBV18, the J call TRBJ2-1; D could derive from TRBD1 or TRBD2 (6 bases each). Germline V gene sequence: CDR1 KGHSH, CDR2 LQKENI. The CDR3 totals 13 residues. Trimming stripped 1 base from V and 8 bases from J, with 9 bases between. CDR3 protein: CASSPQRGDEQFF. In DNA form, the CDR3 reads TGTGCCAGCTCACCACAGAGGGGGGATGAGCAGTTCTTC. Variable domain in full (rest from reference TRBV18 and TRBJ2-1): NAGVMQNPRHLVRRRGQEARLRCSPMKGHSHVYWYRQLPEEGLKFMVYLQKENIIDESGMPKERFSAEFPKEGPSILRIQQVVRGDSAAYFCASSPQRGDEQFFGPGTRLTVL.

This clonotype has a count of ten or more. The CDR3 loop is CASKLTSGTDTQYF. CDR3 nucleotides: TGTGCCAGCAAACTGACTAGCGGCACAGATACGCAGTATTTT. V is TRBV6-2 or TRBV6-3 and J is TRBJ2-3; 8 bases line up with TRBD2. The J segment lost 1 base and the V segment lost 7 bases, leaving 4 bases of the junction unmatched. CDR1 and CDR2 from the germline V gene are MNHEY and SVGEGT. CDR3 length: 14 amino acids.

There are many counts of this clonotype. This chain links TRBV24-1 with TRBJ2-5; D gene uncertain. The CDR3 contains 11 residues. Germline values: CDR1 KGHDR, CDR2 SFDVKD. The V end was cut by 5 bases, the J end by 4 bases, with 4 bases between. The CDR3 coding sequence is TGTGCCACCAGTGTAGGAGAGACCCAGTACTTC. It specifies CATSVGETQYF.

In this sample, this clonotype turned up many times. V gene TRBV6-4 combines with J gene TRBJ2-5; maybe TRBD2 (5 bases). Germline assignment: CDR1 MRHNA and CDR2 SNTAGT. This CDR3 spans 13 amino acids. Deletions cut 6 bases from V and 9 bases from J, with 17 bases between. CDR3 sequence reads: CASSEGPGSAQYF. CDR3 nucleotides: TGTGCCAGCAGCGAGGGCCCGGGGTCGGCCCAGTACTTC.

This clonotype was detected only a few times. The chain recombines TRBV12-3 or TRBV12-4 with TRBJ2-2, with 13 bases that match TRBD2. With V trimmed by 6 bases and J by 4 bases, 2 bases remained unmatched. The CDR3 is 15 amino acids. Here the CDR3 DNA reads TGTGCCAGCAGGGGACTAGCGGGACCCACCGGGGAGCTGTTTTTT. Translation gives CASRGLAGPTGELFF.

A few counts support this clonotype. The chain has TRBV29-1 and TRBJ2-5; D gene uncertain. The CDR3 has 11 amino acids. Trimming stripped 7 bases from V and 4 bases from J, with 10 bases between. Germline loops: CDR1 SQVTM, CDR2 ANQGSEA. The CDR3 sequence is CSAKGRETQYF. The DNA of the CDR3 is TGCAGCGCTAAGGGTAGAGAGACCCAGTACTTC.

This chain joins TRBV12-3 or TRBV12-4 and TRBJ2-2; D gene ambiguous. V was cut by 7 bases and J by 0 bases, with 18 bases left in between. The CDR3 spans 17 residues. The CDR3 reads CASTQRWAVTNTGELFF. CDR3 bases: TGTGCCAGCACCCAACGGTGGGCGGTAACGAACACCGGGGAGCTGTTTTTT.

This clonotype was observed a few times. CDR3: CASSPDRGHQETQYF. The CDR3 DNA is TGTGCCAGCAGCCCGGACAGGGGGCACCAAGAGACCCAGTACTTC. The rearrangement links TRBV7-6 to TRBJ2-5, with 11 bases that match TRBD1. The junction had 2 bases not matched to a gene; V was cut back by 5 bases and J by 0 bases. The CDR3 extends over 15 amino acids. The germline V gene has CDR1 SGHVS and CDR2 FNYEAQ. The complete variable domain, with remaining parts taken from reference TRBV7-6 and TRBJ2-5, reads GAGVSQSPRYKVTKRGQDVALRCDPISGHVSLYWYRQALGQGPEFLTYFNYEAQQDKSGLPNDRFSAERPEGSISTLTIQRTEQRDSAMYRCASSPDRGHQETQYFGPGTRLLVL.

The V call is TRBV29-1, the J call TRBJ2-3; D perhaps matches TRBD1 (5 bases). This CDR3 has 12 amino acids. Per germline, CDR1 SQVTM and CDR2 ANQGSEA. CDR3 amino acids: CSRQITPDTQYF. The CDR3 DNA sequence: TGCAGTAGACAGATTACTCCAGATACGCAGTATTTT.

In this sample, this clonotype turned up many times. V is TRBV6-2 or TRBV6-3 and J is TRBJ1-5; weak D call: TRBD1 (6 bases). The CDR3 runs 14 residues. Looked up from germline, CDR1 is MNHEY and CDR2 is SVGEGT. Trimming shortened V by 8 bases and J by 2 bases, and 13 bases separated the two germline ends. CDR3 loop: CASATSGGNQPQHF. CDR3 DNA: TGTGCCAGCGCGACCTCAGGGGGCAATCAGCCCCAGCATTTT.

The CDR3 coding sequence is TGTGCCAGCAGCCAAGTGACAGGGAACACTGAAGCTTTCTTT. As protein: CASSQVTGNTEAFF. The chain combines TRBV4-2 with TRBJ1-1, with a possible D match to TRBD1 (6 bases). The V gene's germline CDR1 is LGHNA and CDR2 YNFKEQ. Trimming pared 1 base from V and 1 base from J, leaving 7 bases between. The CDR3 consists of 14 residues.

This clonotype was counted many times. The CDR3 DNA follows: TGCGCCAGCAGCTTGAGTTTCGGGGGGCAAGGAGACACTGAAGCTTTCTTT. Translating it yields CASSLSFGGQGDTEAFF. The rearrangement uses TRBV5-1 and TRBJ1-1; a possible D gene is TRBD1 (6 bases). The CDR3 totals 17 residues. Germline CDR1 is SGHRS and CDR2 is YFSETQ. V was shortened by 1 base and J by 3 bases, with 19 bases between the two germline ends.

This clonotype was observed many times. The chain uses TRBV5-1 and TRBJ2-7, with D possibly called TRBD1 or TRBD2 (5 bases each). Germline loops: CDR1 SGHRS, CDR2 YFSETQ. This CDR3 has 15 residues. V lost 1 base and J 2 bases, leaving 13 bases between the germline ends. The CDR3: CASSLKPGQAYEQYF. The CDR3 region has the DNA TGCGCCAGCAGCTTGAAACCGGGGCAAGCCTACGAGCAGTACTTC.

Many counts were recorded for this clonotype. V is TRBV5-1 and J is TRBJ1-2, with 8 nucleotides matching TRBD1. Per germline, CDR1 SGHRS and CDR2 YFSETQ. This CDR3 spans 13 amino acids. With 0 bases clipped from V and 5 bases from J, the junction kept 0 bases outside the gene matches. The CDR3 DNA reads as TGCGCCAGCAGCTTGGGGACAGGGTATGGCTACACCTTC. This encodes CASSLGTGYGYTF.

This clonotype was observed at least ten times. V usage is TRBV5-1 and J usage is TRBJ2-3, with a possible D match to TRBD1 (6 bases). The CDR3 consists of 13 residues. V was clipped by 4 bases and J by 5 bases, with 11 bases between them. Germline assignment: CDR1 SGHRS and CDR2 YFSETQ. The CDR3, as DNA: TGCGCCAGCAGCCAGGGGCAACAAGATACGCAGTATTTT. Protein: CASSQGQQDTQYF.

This clonotype was seen only a few times. The V gene is TRBV6-5, the J gene TRBJ1-2; 10 positions agree with TRBD1. The CDR3 loop spans 15 amino acids. Germline V lookup: CDR1 MNHEY, CDR2 SVGAGI. V gave up 6 bases and J gave up 0 bases; unmatched junction bases: 4. CDR3 amino acids: CASRDRGAPNYGYTF. The CDR3 coding sequence is TGTGCCAGCAGGGACAGGGGGGCTCCTAACTATGGCTACACCTTC.

This sequence joins TRBV12-3 or TRBV12-4 and TRBJ1-4; D gene unclear. The CDR3 loop spans 13 amino acids. V lost 5 bases, J lost 0 bases, and 4 bases lay in between. CDR3: CASSATTNEKLFF. The CDR3 region has the DNA TGTGCCAGCAGTGCAACAACTAATGAAAAACTGTTTTTT.

The CDR3 DNA is TGTGCCACCAGCAGAGATCACATAGCGGGGTCCACAGATACGCAGTATTTT. Its translation: CATSRDHIAGSTDTQYF. The J gene is TRBJ2-3, the V gene TRBV15, with 8 bases that match TRBD2. The junction had 7 bases not matched to a gene; V was cut back by 0 bases and J by 2 bases. The CDR3 is made up of 17 amino acids. Germline V lookup: CDR1 LNHNV, CDR2 YYDKDF (reference sequence).

On this clonotype itself: This may be a read error: a much more frequent sequence differs by one nucleotide. The chain couples TRBV5-6 to TRBJ2-7; 7 nucleotides agree with TRBD1. CDR1 is SGHDT and CDR2 is YYEEEE in the germline V gene. The CDR3 has 14 residues. J was trimmed by 3 bases and V by 2 bases; bases with no gene match: 5. CDR3 bases: TGTGCCAGCAGCTTAACCAGGGGGTGCTACGAGCAGTACTTC. Translation: CASSLTRGCYEQYF.